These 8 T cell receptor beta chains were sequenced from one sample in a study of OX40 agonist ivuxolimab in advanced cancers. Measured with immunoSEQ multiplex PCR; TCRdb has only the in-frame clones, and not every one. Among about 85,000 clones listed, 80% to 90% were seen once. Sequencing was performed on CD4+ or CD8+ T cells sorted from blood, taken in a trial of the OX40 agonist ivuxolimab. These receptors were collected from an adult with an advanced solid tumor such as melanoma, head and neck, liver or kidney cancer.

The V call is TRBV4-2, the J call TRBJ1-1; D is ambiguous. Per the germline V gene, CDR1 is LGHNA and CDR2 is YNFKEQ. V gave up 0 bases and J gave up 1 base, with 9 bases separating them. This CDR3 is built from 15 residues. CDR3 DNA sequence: TGTGCCAGCAGCCAAGATATAGGCAGGAACACTGAAGCTTTCTTT. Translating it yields CASSQDIGRNTEAFF.

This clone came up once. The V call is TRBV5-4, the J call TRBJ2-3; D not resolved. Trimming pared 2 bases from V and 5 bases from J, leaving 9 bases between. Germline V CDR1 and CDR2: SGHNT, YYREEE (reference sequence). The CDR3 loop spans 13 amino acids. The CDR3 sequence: CASSFPLGDTQYF. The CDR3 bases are TGTGCCAGCAGCTTCCCGCTCGGAGATACGCAGTATTTT.

The CDR3 DNA follows: TGTGCCAGCAGCTTAGGCCCCCTACACGGGAGCGGCGAGCAGTACTTC. Translated, it gives CASSLGPLHGSGEQYF. The rearrangement joins TRBV11-2 to TRBJ2-7; a weak D match, TRBD2 (6 bases). V was shortened by 1 base and J by 6 bases, with 19 bases between the two germline ends. Germline loops: CDR1 SGHAT, CDR2 FQNNGV. The CDR3 contains 16 residues.

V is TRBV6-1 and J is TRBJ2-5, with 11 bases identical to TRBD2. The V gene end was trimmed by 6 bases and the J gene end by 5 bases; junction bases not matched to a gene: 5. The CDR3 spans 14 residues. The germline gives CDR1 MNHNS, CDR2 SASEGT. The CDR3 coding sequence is TGTGCCAGCAGCCCCGGGACTAGCGGCGAGACCCAGTACTTC. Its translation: CASSPGTSGETQYF.

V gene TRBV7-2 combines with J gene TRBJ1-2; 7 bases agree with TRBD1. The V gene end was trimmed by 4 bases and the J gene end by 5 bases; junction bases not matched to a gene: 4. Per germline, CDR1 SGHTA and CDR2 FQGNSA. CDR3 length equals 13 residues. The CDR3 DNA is TGTGCCAGCAGCTCAGACAGGGAGTATGGCTACACCTTC. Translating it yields CASSSDREYGYTF.

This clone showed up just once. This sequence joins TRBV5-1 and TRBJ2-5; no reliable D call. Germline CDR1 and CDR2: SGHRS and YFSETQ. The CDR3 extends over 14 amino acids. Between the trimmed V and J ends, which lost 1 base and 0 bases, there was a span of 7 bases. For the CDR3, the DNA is TGCGCCAGCAGCTTGTTTTCCAACCAAGAGACCCAGTACTTC. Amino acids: CASSLFSNQETQYF.

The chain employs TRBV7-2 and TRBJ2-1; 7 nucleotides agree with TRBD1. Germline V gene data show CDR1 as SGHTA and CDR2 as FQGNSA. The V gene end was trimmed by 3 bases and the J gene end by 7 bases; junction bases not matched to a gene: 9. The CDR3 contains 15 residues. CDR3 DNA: TGTGCCAGCAGCTTGAGAACAGGGGCGAGGAATGAGCAGTTCTTC. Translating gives CASSLRTGARNEQFF.

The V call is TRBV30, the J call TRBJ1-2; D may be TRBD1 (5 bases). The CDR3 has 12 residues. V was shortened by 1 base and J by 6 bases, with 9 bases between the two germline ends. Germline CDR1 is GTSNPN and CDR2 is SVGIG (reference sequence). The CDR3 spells CAWSGGTHGYTF. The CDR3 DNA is TGTGCCTGGAGTGGGGGGACCCATGGCTACACCTTC.